This T cell receptor (beta chain) originates from a study of shared clonotypes between healthy human individuals. Generated by immunoSEQ multiplex PCR, the TCRdb table keeps only in-frame clones and is missing some. The sample has more than 900,000 clones, 70% to 80% seen once; the top ten hold 0.55% to 0.7%. Study-level results: The authors sampled blood alone, and tissue repertoires likely differ. For sorted subsets, rarefaction showed incomplete sequencing despite large depth.

In regard to this clone: Antigen: not known.

The CDR3 totals 18 residues. V was clipped by 1 base and J by 3 bases, with 22 bases between them. Germline CDR1 is LGHNA and CDR2 is YNFKEQ. Memory CD4+ cells were the fraction left after CD45RA+ naive selection. This sequence was found in a man aged 18 to 29 in good health. Some clones in this sample may be carry-over from other donors' samples. The chain combines TRBV4-2 with TRBJ2-7; D call uncertain. Sequencing was done on a sample of memory CD4+ T cells from PBMCs. Specified subset: CD45RA-negative fraction. CDR3 region: CASSQAPKSFRSVYEQYF. DNA for the CDR3: TGTGCCAGCAGCCAAGCCCCGAAGTCTTTTCGTTCGGTCTACGAGCAGTACTTC.